These 2 T cell receptor beta chains were sequenced from one sample in a study of CD8 T cells in Susac syndrome. The authors reverse transcribed roughly 0.5 to 1 ug RNA with random hexamers. TCRdb independently ran MiXCR on the immunoSEQ multiplex PCR reads; one entry per CDR3 protein. The table shows 240,000 or so distinct CDR3 sequences, with approximately 95% occurring only once. Sequencing was carried out using CD4+ T cells from PBMCs. The receptors were sampled from a human donor with Susac syndrome.

The rearrangement links TRBV12-3 or TRBV12-4 to TRBJ1-5; no reliable D call. Deletions cut 6 bases from V and 0 bases from J, with 6 bases between. CDR3 size: 13 residues. The CDR3 here is CASSGHSNQPQHF. In DNA, the CDR3 is TGTGCCAGCAGCGGCCATAGCAATCAGCCCCAGCATTTT.

This chain uses TRBV5-4 with TRBJ1-3; D unclear. Germline CDR1 is SGHNT and CDR2 is YYREEE (reference sequence). V was trimmed by 1 base and J by 3 bases, leaving 11 bases between them. This CDR3 is 15 amino acids long. CDR3: CASSLRGGGGNTIYF. Here the CDR3 DNA reads TGTGCCAGCAGCTTGCGGGGAGGTGGTGGAAACACCATATATTTT.